The entry below gives a single TCR beta chain sequence along with its context. The authors' processing: Amplification from reference gene primers served as the basis for estimated nucleated cell counts. TCRdb's table, derived via immunoSEQ multiplex PCR, lists solely in-frame clones and lacks some. V and J calls plus clone size are reproduced from that table; the DNA served to infer D and trimming. The sample includes roughly 200,000 clones, about 88% of them seen just once. This entry belongs to a study of blood T cell repertoires in COVID-19. The V gene end was trimmed by 4 bases and the J gene end by 5 bases; junction bases not matched to a gene: 18. Germline assignment: CDR1 SGDLS and CDR2 YYNGEE. CDR3 size: 18 residues.

The V call is TRBV9, the J call TRBJ2-3; 8 bases map to TRBD2. The specimen was peripheral blood. The TCR was taken from a man aged 45-65 years with COVID-19, enrolled during active disease. The CDR3 here is CASSPPPIFSGAGDTQYF. The CDR3 DNA sequence: TGTGCCAGCAGCCCTCCTCCTATTTTTAGCGGGGCGGGAGATACGCAGTATTTT.